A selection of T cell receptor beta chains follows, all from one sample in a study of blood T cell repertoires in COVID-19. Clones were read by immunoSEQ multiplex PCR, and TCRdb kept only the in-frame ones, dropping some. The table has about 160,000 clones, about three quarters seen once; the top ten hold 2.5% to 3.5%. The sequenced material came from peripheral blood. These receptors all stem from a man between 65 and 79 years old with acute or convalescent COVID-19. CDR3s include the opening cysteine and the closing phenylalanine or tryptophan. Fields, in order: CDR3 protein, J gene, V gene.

CDR3 protein: CASSQDGLALGGHGYTF
J gene: TRBJ1-2
V gene: TRBV4-1

CDR3 protein: CASSLAASSEQYF
J gene: TRBJ2-7
V gene: TRBV14

CDR3 protein: CASSMKTGNSYEQYF
J gene: TRBJ2-7
V gene: TRBV19

CDR3 protein: CASSSSTRGSTNEKLFF
J gene: TRBJ1-4
V gene: TRBV28

CDR3 protein: CSVESSGANVLTF
J gene: TRBJ2-6
V gene: TRBV29-1

CDR3 protein: CSASDRGLNYEQYF
J gene: TRBJ2-7
V gene: TRBV20-1

CDR3 protein: CASSLGRRGLYNEQFF
J gene: TRBJ2-1
V gene: TRBV7-2

CDR3 protein: CASSTGGEQYF
J gene: TRBJ2-7
V gene: TRBV27

CDR3 protein: CASSVQGSTEAFF
J gene: TRBJ1-1
V gene: TRBV2

CDR3 protein: CASRGGVNYGYTF
J gene: TRBJ1-2
V gene: TRBV28